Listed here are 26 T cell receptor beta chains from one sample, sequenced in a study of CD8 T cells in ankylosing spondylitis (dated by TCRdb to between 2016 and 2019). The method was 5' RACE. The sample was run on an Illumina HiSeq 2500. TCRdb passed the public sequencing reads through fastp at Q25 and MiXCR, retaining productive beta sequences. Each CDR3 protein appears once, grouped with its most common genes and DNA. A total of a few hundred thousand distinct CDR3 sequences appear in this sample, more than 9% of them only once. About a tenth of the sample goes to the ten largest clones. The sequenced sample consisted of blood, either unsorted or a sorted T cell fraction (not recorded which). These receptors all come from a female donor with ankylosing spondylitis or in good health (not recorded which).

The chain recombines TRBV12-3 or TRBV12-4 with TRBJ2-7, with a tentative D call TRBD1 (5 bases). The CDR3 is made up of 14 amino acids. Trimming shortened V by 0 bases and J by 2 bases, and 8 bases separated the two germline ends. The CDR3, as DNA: TGTGCCAGCAGTTTAGCGCAGGGCACCTACGAGCAGTACTTC. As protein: CASSLAQGTYEQYF.

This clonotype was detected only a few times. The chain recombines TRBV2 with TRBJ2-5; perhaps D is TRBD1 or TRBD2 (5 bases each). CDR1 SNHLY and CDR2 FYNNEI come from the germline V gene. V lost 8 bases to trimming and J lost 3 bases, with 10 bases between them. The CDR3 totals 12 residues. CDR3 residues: CASFRDEETQYF. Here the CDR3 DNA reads TGTGCCAGCTTTAGGGACGAAGAGACCCAGTACTTC.

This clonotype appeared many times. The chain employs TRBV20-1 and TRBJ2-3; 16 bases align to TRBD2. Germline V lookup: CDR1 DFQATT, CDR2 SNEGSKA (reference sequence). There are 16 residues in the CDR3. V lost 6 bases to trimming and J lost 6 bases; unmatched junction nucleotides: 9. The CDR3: CSALPGLAGGLDTQYF. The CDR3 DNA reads TGCAGTGCCTTACCGGGACTAGCGGGAGGGTTGGATACGCAGTATTTT.

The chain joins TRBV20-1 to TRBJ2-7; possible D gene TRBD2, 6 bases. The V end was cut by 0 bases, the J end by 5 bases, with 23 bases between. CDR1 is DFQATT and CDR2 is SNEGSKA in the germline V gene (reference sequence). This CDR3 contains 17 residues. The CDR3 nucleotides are TGCAGTGCTAGAGATAAGGGCGGCACGGGAGAGAACCACGAGCAGTACTTC. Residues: CSARDKGGTGENHEQYF.

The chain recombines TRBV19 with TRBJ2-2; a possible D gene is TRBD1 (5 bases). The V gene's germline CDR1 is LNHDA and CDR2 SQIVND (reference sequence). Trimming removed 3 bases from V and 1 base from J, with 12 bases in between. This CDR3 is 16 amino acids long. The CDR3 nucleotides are TGTGCCAGTAGTATCTCATGGGGCGTGAACACCGGGGAGCTGTTTTTT. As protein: CASSISWGVNTGELFF.

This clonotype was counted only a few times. As DNA, the CDR3 is TGTGCCAGCAGCTTAGACGGACAGGGGAGCTCCTACGAGCAGTACTTC. Translated, it gives CASSLDGQGSSYEQYF. The chain employs TRBV7-2 and TRBJ2-7; 9 nucleotides line up with TRBD1. The germline gives CDR1 SGHTA, CDR2 FQGNSA. This CDR3 is 16 amino acids long. Trimming at V came to 1 base and at J to 0 bases, leaving 4 bases not matched to a gene.

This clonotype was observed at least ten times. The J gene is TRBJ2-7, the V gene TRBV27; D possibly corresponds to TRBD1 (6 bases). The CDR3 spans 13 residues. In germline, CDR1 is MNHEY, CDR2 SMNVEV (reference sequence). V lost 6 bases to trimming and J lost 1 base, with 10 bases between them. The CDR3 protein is CASREGGSYEQYF. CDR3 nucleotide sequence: TGTGCCAGCAGGGAAGGGGGTTCCTACGAGCAGTACTTC.

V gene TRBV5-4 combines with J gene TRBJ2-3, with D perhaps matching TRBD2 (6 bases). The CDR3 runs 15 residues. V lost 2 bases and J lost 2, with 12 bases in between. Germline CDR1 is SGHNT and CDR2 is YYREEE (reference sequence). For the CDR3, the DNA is TGTGCCAGCAGCTTCGCCCAGGGACTCACAGATACGCAGTATTTT. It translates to CASSFAQGLTDTQYF. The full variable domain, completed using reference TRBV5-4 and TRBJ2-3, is ETGVTQSPTHLIKTRGQQVTLRCSSQSGHNTVSWYQQALGQGPQFIFQYYREEENGRGNFPPRFSGLQFPNYSSELNVNALELDDSALYLCASSFAQGLTDTQYFGPGTRLTVL.

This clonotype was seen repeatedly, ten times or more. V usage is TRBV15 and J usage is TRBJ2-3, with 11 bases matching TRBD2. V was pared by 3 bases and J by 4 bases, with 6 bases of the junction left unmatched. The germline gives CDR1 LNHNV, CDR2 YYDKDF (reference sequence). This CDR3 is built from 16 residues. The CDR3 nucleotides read TGTGCCACCAGCAGGCGACTAGCGGGAATCTCAGATACGCAGTATTTT. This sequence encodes CATSRRLAGISDTQYF.

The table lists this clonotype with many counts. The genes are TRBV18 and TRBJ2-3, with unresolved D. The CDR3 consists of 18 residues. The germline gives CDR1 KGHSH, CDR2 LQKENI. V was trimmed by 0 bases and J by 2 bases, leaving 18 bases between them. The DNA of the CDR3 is TGTGCCAGCTCACCACCCGGTTCCAGGCGCAGCCTCACAGATACGCAGTATTTT. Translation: CASSPPGSRRSLTDTQYF.

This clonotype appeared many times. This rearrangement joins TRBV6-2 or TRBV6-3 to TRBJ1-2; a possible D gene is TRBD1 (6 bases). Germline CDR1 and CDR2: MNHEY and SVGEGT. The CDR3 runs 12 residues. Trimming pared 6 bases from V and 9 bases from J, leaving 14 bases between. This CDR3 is CASRDHRERYTF. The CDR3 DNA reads TGTGCCAGCAGAGATCACAGGGAACGCTACACCTTC.

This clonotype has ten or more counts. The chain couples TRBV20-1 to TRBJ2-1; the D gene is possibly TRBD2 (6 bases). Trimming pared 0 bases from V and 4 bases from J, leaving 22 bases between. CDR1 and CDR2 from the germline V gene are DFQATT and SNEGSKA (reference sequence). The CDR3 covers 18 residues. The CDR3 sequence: CSARDLGWRGKAYNEQFF. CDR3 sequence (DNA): TGCAGTGCTAGAGATCTCGGTTGGAGGGGAAAAGCGTACAATGAGCAGTTCTTC.

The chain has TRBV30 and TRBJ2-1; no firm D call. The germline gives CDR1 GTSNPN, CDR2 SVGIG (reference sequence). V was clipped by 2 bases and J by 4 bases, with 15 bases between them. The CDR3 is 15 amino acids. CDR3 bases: TGTGCCTGGAGTCTGCTGGCAGAACCATACAATGAGCAGTTCTTC. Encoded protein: CAWSLLAEPYNEQFF.

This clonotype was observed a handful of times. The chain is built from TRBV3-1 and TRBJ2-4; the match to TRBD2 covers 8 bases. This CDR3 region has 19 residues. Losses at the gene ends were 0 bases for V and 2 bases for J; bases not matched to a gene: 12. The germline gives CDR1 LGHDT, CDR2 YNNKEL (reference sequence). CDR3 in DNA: TGTGCCAGCAGCCAAGAAACAACAGCGGGAGCGAGGCCCAAAAACATTCAGTACTTC. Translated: CASSQETTAGARPKNIQYF.

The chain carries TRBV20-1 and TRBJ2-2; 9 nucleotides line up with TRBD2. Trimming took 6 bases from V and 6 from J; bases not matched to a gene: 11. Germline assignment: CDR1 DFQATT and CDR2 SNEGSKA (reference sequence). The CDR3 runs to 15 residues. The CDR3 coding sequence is TGCAGTGCCCAATTAGCGGGAGTGGCGGCCGGGGAGCTGTTTTTT. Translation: CSAQLAGVAAGELFF.

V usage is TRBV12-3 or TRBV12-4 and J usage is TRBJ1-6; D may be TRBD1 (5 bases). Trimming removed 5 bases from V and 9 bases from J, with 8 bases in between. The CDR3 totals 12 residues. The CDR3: CASSHGGSPLHF. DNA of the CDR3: TGTGCCAGCAGTCACGGGGGTTCACCCCTCCACTTT.

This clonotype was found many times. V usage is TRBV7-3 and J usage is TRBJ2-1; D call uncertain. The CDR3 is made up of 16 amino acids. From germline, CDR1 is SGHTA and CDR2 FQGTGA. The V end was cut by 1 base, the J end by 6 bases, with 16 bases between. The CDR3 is CASSLRSQTPLNEQFF. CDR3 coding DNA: TGTGCCAGCAGCTTAAGGTCCCAGACACCCCTCAATGAGCAGTTCTTC.

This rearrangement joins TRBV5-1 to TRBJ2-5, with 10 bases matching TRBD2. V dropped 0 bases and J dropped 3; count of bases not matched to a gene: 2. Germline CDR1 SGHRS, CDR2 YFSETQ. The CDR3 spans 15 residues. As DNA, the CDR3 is TGCGCCAGCAGCTTGGAACTAGCGGGGAAAGAGACCCAGTACTTC. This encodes CASSLELAGKETQYF.

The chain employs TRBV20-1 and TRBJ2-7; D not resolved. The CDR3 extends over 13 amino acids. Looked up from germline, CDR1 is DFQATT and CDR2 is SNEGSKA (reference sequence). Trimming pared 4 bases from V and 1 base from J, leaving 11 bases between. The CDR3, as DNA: TGCAGTGCTATTTGGGGTCAATCCTACGAGCAGTACTTC. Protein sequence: CSAIWGQSYEQYF.

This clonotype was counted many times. The CDR3 spells CASSASTGSGYEQYF. For the CDR3, the DNA is TGTGCCAGCAGCGCCTCAACAGGTTCGGGTTACGAGCAGTACTTC. The chain is built from TRBV9 and TRBJ2-7; D perhaps matches TRBD1 (5 bases). Germline V gene data show CDR1 as SGDLS and CDR2 as YYNGEE. There are 15 residues in the CDR3. The V gene lost 3 bases and the J gene lost 4 bases, with 17 bases spanning the gap.

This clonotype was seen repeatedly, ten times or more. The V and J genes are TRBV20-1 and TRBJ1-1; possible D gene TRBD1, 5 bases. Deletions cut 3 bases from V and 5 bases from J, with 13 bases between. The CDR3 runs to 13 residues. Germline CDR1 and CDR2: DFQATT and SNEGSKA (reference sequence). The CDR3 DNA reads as TGCAGTGCTAGCAGGGAGCCTCTGACTGAAGCTTTCTTT. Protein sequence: CSASREPLTEAFF.

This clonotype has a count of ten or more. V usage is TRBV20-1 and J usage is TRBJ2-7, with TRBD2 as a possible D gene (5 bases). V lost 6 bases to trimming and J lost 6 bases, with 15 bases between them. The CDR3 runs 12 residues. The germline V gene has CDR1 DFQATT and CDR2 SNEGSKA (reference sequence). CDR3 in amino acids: CSAPDLVSEQYF. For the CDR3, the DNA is TGCAGTGCCCCGGACTTGGTTTCCGAGCAGTACTTC.

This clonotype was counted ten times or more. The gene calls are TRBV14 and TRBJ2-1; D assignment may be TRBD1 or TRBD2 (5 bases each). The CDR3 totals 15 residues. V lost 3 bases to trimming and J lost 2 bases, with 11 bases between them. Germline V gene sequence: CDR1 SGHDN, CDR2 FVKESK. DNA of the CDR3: TGTGCCAGCAGCCAGAGGGGTATACCCTACAATGAGCAGTTCTTC. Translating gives CASSQRGIPYNEQFF.

Here the CDR3 reads CAISERSGDSGEQYF. The CDR3 DNA reads TGTGCCATCAGTGAGAGGAGCGGAGATTCGGGCGAGCAGTACTTC. The chain has TRBV10-3 and TRBJ2-7; D possibly corresponds to TRBD2 (5 bases). This CDR3 contains 15 residues. V lost 2 bases and J lost 6, with 17 bases in between. CDR1 is ENHRY and CDR2 is SYGVKD in the germline V gene.

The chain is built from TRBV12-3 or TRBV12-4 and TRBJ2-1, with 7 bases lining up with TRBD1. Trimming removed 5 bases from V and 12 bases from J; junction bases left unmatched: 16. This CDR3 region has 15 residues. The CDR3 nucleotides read TGTGCCAGCAGTCACTCGACAGGGCCCCTCGGGGTGCAGTTCTTC. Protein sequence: CASSHSTGPLGVQFF.

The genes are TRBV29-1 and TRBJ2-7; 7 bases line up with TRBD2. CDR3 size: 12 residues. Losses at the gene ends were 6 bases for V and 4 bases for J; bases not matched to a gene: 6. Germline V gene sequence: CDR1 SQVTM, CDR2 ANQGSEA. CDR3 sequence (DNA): TGCAGCGTCGGACTAGGTTATTACGAGCAGTACTTC. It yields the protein CSVGLGYYEQYF.